This T cell receptor beta chain was profiled in a study of identical twins. Each CDR3 protein is one row after TCRdb ran MiXCR on the 5' RACE reads. The sample lists 1.5 million to 2 million distinct CDR3 sequences; around 29% were seen once. Study-level findings and limits: Alpha sequences out of frame and shared by twins had excess low generation probability. Among monozygotic twins, out-of-frame TCR alpha sharing exceeded what models predicted.

In regard to this clonotype: Its antigen is as yet unknown.

The sequenced sample was cord blood. This TCR came from a newborn girl in good health.

CDR3 amino acids: CAGGTASNQPQHF. The CDR3 DNA is TGTGCCGGGGGGACAGCTTCCAATCAGCCCCAGCATTTT. The chain carries TRBV28 and TRBJ1-5; TRBD1 matches at 7 bases. The CDR3 loop spans 13 amino acids. Germline CDR1 and CDR2: MDHEN and SYDVKM. The V gene end was trimmed by 11 bases and the J gene end by 3 bases; junction bases not matched to a gene: 7.